The present T cell receptor beta chain was sequenced within a study of Ad26.COV2.S vaccination and SARS-CoV-2 variants. Study at large: Intramuscular Ad26.COV2.S doses were given once or twice, 56 days apart.

This clone came up a few times. Sequenced by immunoSEQ multiplex PCR; TCRdb stores in-frame clones only, minus some. The profile shows roughly 700,000 clones, roughly nine tenths of them singletons. Treatment here: around 19 received Ad26.COV2.S at low or high dose, single or two shots; roughly 5 received placebo; per-sample allocation not given. Sample collection was performed on day 63 after the first vaccine or placebo injection. An adult of 18-55 years in Boston served as donor. The source material was peripheral blood, sampled in a trial of Ad26.COV2.S vaccine versus placebo. The TCR was taken from a person between 18 and 65 years old who received the Ad26.COV2.S COVID-19 vaccine or a placebo.

DNA for the CDR3: TGTGCCAGCAGCGTAGGGTCGCCCTCGTCCCTCCACTTT. It encodes CASSVGSPSSLHF. The chain links TRBV7-2 to TRBJ1-6; D uncertain. The CDR3 is 13 residues long. Trimming cost V 5 bases and J 14 bases, with 16 bases left between them. CDR1 and CDR2 (germline): SGHTA, FQGNSA.